This record looks at one TCR beta chain sequence and its context. The antigen is not known. Primers: 60 Vbeta forward and 13 Jbeta reverse. Using immunoSEQ multiplex PCR, the repertoire was profiled, and TCRdb retains in-frame clones only, with some absent. The data show 100,000 or so clones, about 75% seen once. This sample was taken from a study of cytomegalovirus exposure and HLA in healthy donors. Study background: The Caucasian-associated ancestry cluster contained 81% of the approximately 390 genotyped donors.

The V and J ends lost 7 bases and 0 bases respectively, with 11 bases between them. The CDR3 totals 14 residues. The germline gives CDR1 MNHNY, CDR2 SVGAGI (reference sequence). Study-wide findings and caveats: The productive fraction for most TCR beta V segments was about 87% or about 30% in an earlier analysis. Follow-up analysis seemed to connect common viral pathogens with several of the most significant clusters identified. HLA alleles showed associations with 15,000 to 20,000 TCR beta sequences in a later analysis, at a 0.05 false discovery rate.

The specimen sequenced was PBMCs. This sequence originates from a male donor in good health and CMV-seropositive. The J gene is TRBJ2-3, the V gene TRBV6-6, with TRBD1 as a possible D gene (5 bases). The CDR3: CASKRTTSTDTQYF. The CDR3 coding sequence is TGTGCCAGCAAAAGGACAACTAGCACAGATACGCAGTATTTT.